This is a list of T cell receptor beta chains from one sample in a study of blood T cells in healthy people across ages. TCRdb processed the 5' RACE reads anew with MiXCR; each CDR3 protein has one entry. The sample yields 710,000 or so distinct CDR3 sequences, around a fifth seen once. Sequenced sample: blood. These receptors all come from a man between 65 and 80 years old in good health. Both conserved end residues are part of each CDR3. D genes are given only for firm matches. Clone size appears in some rows only: once, few, many, or a class for an expanded clone.

abundance: NA; v_gene: TRBV6-5; j_gene: TRBJ1-5; d_gene: NA; CDR3nt: NA; CDR3aa: CTSSYSVAVPNQPQHF
abundance: NA; v_gene: TRBV5-1; j_gene: TRBJ2-3; d_gene: NA; CDR3nt: TGCGCCAGCAGCCCTCGCCAGGGAATCTCAGATACGCAGTATTTT; CDR3aa: CASSPRQGISDTQYF
abundance: NA; v_gene: TRBV6-1; j_gene: TRBJ1-5; d_gene: NA; CDR3nt: TGTGCCAGCAGTGATGGGTTGGTAGCAAATCAGCCCCAGCATTTT; CDR3aa: CASSDGLVANQPQHF
abundance: few; v_gene: TRBV27; j_gene: TRBJ1-5; d_gene: NA; CDR3nt: TGTGCCAGCAGTCCCTGGGGGGGAGGGCAGCCCCAGCATTTT; CDR3aa: CASSPWGGGQPQHF
abundance: many; v_gene: TRBV20-1; j_gene: TRBJ2-5; d_gene: NA; CDR3nt: TGCAGTGCTGCAAGGCCGAAGGGCCCAAAGACCCAGTACTTC; CDR3aa: CSAARPKGPKTQYF
abundance: few; v_gene: TRBV11-2; j_gene: TRBJ2-1; d_gene: NA; CDR3nt: TGTGCCAGCAGCTTAGGCACACCCTCCTACAATGAGCAGTTCTTC; CDR3aa: CASSLGTPSYNEQFF
abundance: many; v_gene: TRBV6-6; j_gene: TRBJ2-5; d_gene: TRBD2; CDR3nt: TGTGCCAGCGGACTAGCGGGGGGTCAAGAGACCCAGTACTTC; CDR3aa: CASGLAGGQETQYF
abundance: many; v_gene: TRBV5-1; j_gene: TRBJ1-1; d_gene: NA; CDR3nt: TGTGCCAGCAGCTTATCTGTGAACACTGAAGCTTTCTTT; CDR3aa: CASSLSVNTEAFF
abundance: NA; v_gene: TRBV6-6; j_gene: TRBJ1-4; d_gene: NA; CDR3nt: TGTGCCAGCAGTCGGGGATCAACTAATGAAAAACTGTTTTTT; CDR3aa: CASSRGSTNEKLFF
abundance: few; v_gene: TRBV28; j_gene: TRBJ2-1; d_gene: TRBD2; CDR3nt: TGTGCCAGCCCAAAGGAGGCGGGGGGGGATGCCTACAATGAGCAGTTCTTC; CDR3aa: CASPKEAGGDAYNEQFF
abundance: few; v_gene: TRBV30; j_gene: TRBJ1-3; d_gene: NA; CDR3nt: TGTGCCTGGAGTCACTCCTCTGGAAACACCATATATTTT; CDR3aa: CAWSHSSGNTIYF
abundance: NA; v_gene: TRBV7-8; j_gene: TRBJ2-5; d_gene: TRBD2; CDR3nt: TGTGCCAGCATTAGCGGGGTCCAAGAGACCCAGTACTTC; CDR3aa: CASISGVQETQYF
abundance: NA; v_gene: TRBV12-3/TRBV12-4; j_gene: TRBJ2-1; d_gene: TRBD2; CDR3nt: TGTGCCAGCAGTGGCCGCGGGACTAGCGGGAGCAATGAGCAGTTCTTC; CDR3aa: CASSGRGTSGSNEQFF
abundance: few; v_gene: TRBV20-1; j_gene: TRBJ2-1; d_gene: TRBD2; CDR3nt: TGCAGTGCTAGAGATCCGGGCGGGGGGGCGATCAACAATGAGCAGTTCTTC; CDR3aa: CSARDPGGGAINNEQFF
abundance: few; v_gene: TRBV5-1; j_gene: TRBJ1-1; d_gene: NA; CDR3nt: TGCGCCAGCAGCTCAGGATGGAGCACTGAAGCTTTCTTT; CDR3aa: CASSSGWSTEAFF
abundance: few; v_gene: TRBV6-1; j_gene: TRBJ1-1; d_gene: NA; CDR3nt: TGTGCCAGCTCTTCTGCGACGAACACTGAAGCTTTCTTT; CDR3aa: CASSSATNTEAFF
abundance: NA; v_gene: TRBV18; j_gene: TRBJ2-1; d_gene: NA; CDR3nt: TGTGCCAGCTCACCCACTGGGACGGAGCGGAATGAGCAGTTCTTC; CDR3aa: CASSPTGTERNEQFF
abundance: NA; v_gene: TRBV7-2; j_gene: TRBJ1-2; d_gene: TRBD1; CDR3nt: TGTGCCAGCAGCTTATTAGGGGGCATCTATGGCTACACCTTC; CDR3aa: CASSLLGGIYGYTF
abundance: once; v_gene: TRBV7-2; j_gene: TRBJ2-1; d_gene: TRBD2; CDR3nt: TGTGCCAGCAGAATAGCGGGAGGGATGTACAATGAGCAGTTCTTC; CDR3aa: CASRIAGGMYNEQFF
abundance: few; v_gene: TRBV7-3; j_gene: TRBJ2-5; d_gene: NA; CDR3nt: TGTGCCAGCAGCTCTTCTCCACTGAGGGAAAGGGGAGAGACCCAGTACTTC; CDR3aa: CASSSSPLRERGETQYF
abundance: few; v_gene: TRBV10-3; j_gene: TRBJ2-5; d_gene: NA; CDR3nt: TGTGCCATCAGTGAGGAGGGGCAGCTCGGGCTAAAAGGGACCCAGTACTTC; CDR3aa: CAISEEGQLGLKGTQYF
abundance: few; v_gene: TRBV7-6; j_gene: TRBJ2-2; d_gene: NA; CDR3nt: TGTGCCAGCAGGGAACAGGGTTGGACCGGGGAGCTGTTTTTT; CDR3aa: CASREQGWTGELFF
abundance: NA; v_gene: TRBV5-1; j_gene: TRBJ2-3; d_gene: NA; CDR3nt: TGCGCCAGCAGGAGAGGGCCCCTCACAGATACGCAGTATTTT; CDR3aa: CASRRGPLTDTQYF
abundance: few; v_gene: TRBV2; j_gene: TRBJ2-5; d_gene: NA; CDR3nt: TGTGCCAGCAGTGAAGGCCGAGGGACTTGGGAGACCCAGTACTTC; CDR3aa: CASSEGRGTWETQYF
abundance: few; v_gene: TRBV27; j_gene: TRBJ1-1; d_gene: NA; CDR3nt: TGTGCCAGCAGTTTTATTGCAGGGGATAGCACTGAAGCTTTCTTT; CDR3aa: CASSFIAGDSTEAFF
abundance: few; v_gene: TRBV5-1; j_gene: TRBJ2-1; d_gene: TRBD1; CDR3nt: TGCGCCAGCAGCTTGCTTCCGGGACAGATCAATGAGCAGTTCTTC; CDR3aa: CASSLLPGQINEQFF
abundance: NA; v_gene: TRBV2; j_gene: TRBJ1-4; d_gene: NA; CDR3nt: TGTGCCAGCAGTGAGACGGGGCAGCTGTTAGGAAAACTGTTTTTT; CDR3aa: CASSETGQLLGKLFF
abundance: NA; v_gene: TRBV2; j_gene: TRBJ1-3; d_gene: NA; CDR3nt: TGTGCCAGCAGCCAAACCTCGACCAAAAACACCATATATTTT; CDR3aa: CASSQTSTKNTIYF
abundance: NA; v_gene: TRBV27; j_gene: TRBJ2-3; d_gene: TRBD2; CDR3nt: TGTGCCAGCAGTTCGAGACTAGCGTCTAGCACAGATACGCAGTATTTT; CDR3aa: CASSSRLASSTDTQYF
abundance: few; v_gene: TRBV2; j_gene: TRBJ2-1; d_gene: NA; CDR3nt: TGTGCCAGCAGTGAAGGAAAGGGGGTCTCCTACAATGAGCAGTTCTTC; CDR3aa: CASSEGKGVSYNEQFF
abundance: few; v_gene: TRBV29-1; j_gene: TRBJ1-1; d_gene: NA; CDR3nt: TGCAGCGTTGCGAGTAGGGGTCCTGAAGCTTTCTTT; CDR3aa: CSVASRGPEAFF
abundance: NA; v_gene: TRBV20-1; j_gene: TRBJ2-1; d_gene: TRBD2; CDR3nt: TGCAGTGCTAAACCGGGACTAGCGGGCTTTGAGCAGTTCTTC; CDR3aa: CSAKPGLAGFEQFF
abundance: NA; v_gene: TRBV2; j_gene: TRBJ2-5; d_gene: NA; CDR3nt: TGTGCCAGCAACACGTTAGAAGAGACCCAGTACTTC; CDR3aa: CASNTLEETQYF
abundance: many; v_gene: TRBV29-1; j_gene: TRBJ2-5; d_gene: NA; CDR3nt: TGCAGCGTTGTCGATCGAGAGACCCAGTACTTC; CDR3aa: CSVVDRETQYF
abundance: NA; v_gene: TRBV29-1; j_gene: TRBJ2-6; d_gene: NA; CDR3nt: TGCAGCGTTGGGACGGTACCCTCTGGGGCCAACGTCCTGACTTTC; CDR3aa: CSVGTVPSGANVLTF
abundance: few; v_gene: TRBV18; j_gene: TRBJ1-2; d_gene: TRBD1; CDR3nt: TGTGCCAGCTCACCCACGTCCGGGACAGATACTGGCTACACCTTC; CDR3aa: CASSPTSGTDTGYTF
abundance: few; v_gene: TRBV5-6; j_gene: TRBJ1-2; d_gene: NA; CDR3nt: TGTGCCAGCAGCTTCGACACCTCACCCTATGGCTACACCTTC; CDR3aa: CASSFDTSPYGYTF